Each of the 11 T cell receptor beta chains below was sequenced from the same sample in a study of blood T cell repertoires in COVID-19. Clones were sequenced by immunoSEQ multiplex PCR, and TCRdb holds only the in-frame ones, with some missing. Of 200,000 to 300,000 clones in the sample, roughly 86% were seen once. The sample was PBMCs or T cells enriched from blood (not recorded which). These receptors were taken from a woman between 18 and 29 years old who had recovered from COVID-19.

This clone has a single count. The V and J genes are TRBV30 and TRBJ2-5, with 9 nucleotides matching TRBD2. Germline values: CDR1 GTSNPN, CDR2 SVGIG (reference sequence). J was trimmed by 4 bases and V by 2 bases; bases with no gene match: 5. The CDR3 length is 14 residues. The CDR3 spells CAWSLSGRRETQYF. In DNA, the CDR3 is TGTGCCTGGAGTTTGAGCGGGAGGCGAGAGACCCAGTACTTC.

This chain joins TRBV6-5 and TRBJ1-1, with D tentatively TRBD1 (5 bases). The germline V gene has CDR1 MNHEY and CDR2 SVGAGI. The CDR3 totals 14 residues. Deletions cut 2 bases from V and 5 bases from J, with 12 bases between. The CDR3: CASSYAGKDTEAFF. DNA for the CDR3: TGTGCCAGCAGTTACGCAGGGAAGGATACTGAAGCTTTCTTT.

The chain has TRBV19 and TRBJ2-1, with D possibly TRBD1 on 6 matching bases. CDR3 size: 14 residues. Trimming removed 8 bases from V and 7 bases from J, with 18 bases in between. Per the germline V gene, CDR1 is LNHDA and CDR2 is SQIVND (reference sequence). In DNA form, the CDR3 reads TGTGCCAGTGCCCTTTTAATGGGGGCGAATGAGCAGTTCTTC. Protein: CASALLMGANEQFF.

The chain couples TRBV27 to TRBJ2-7; 10 bases agree with TRBD2. With V trimmed by 6 bases and J by 0 bases, 5 bases remained unmatched. This CDR3 has 15 residues. Germline loops: CDR1 MNHEY, CDR2 SMNVEV (reference sequence). CDR3 sequence: CASRLLAGSSYEQYF. The CDR3 bases are TGTGCCAGCAGGCTACTAGCGGGGAGCTCCTACGAGCAGTACTTC.

This rearrangement joins TRBV3-1 (or the pseudogene TRBV3-2) to TRBJ1-1; D is possibly TRBD1 (5 bases). The germline CDR1 and CDR2 sequences are LGHDT and YNNKEL (reference sequence). The length of the CDR3 is 17 residues. V lost 0 bases and J lost 0, with 14 bases in between. The CDR3 spells CASSQDLGGALNTEAFF. CDR3 sequence (DNA): TGTGCCAGCAGCCAAGATCTCGGAGGGGCTCTGAACACTGAAGCTTTCTTT.

This chain links TRBV27 with TRBJ2-3, with 9 bases that match TRBD2. V lost 5 bases and J lost 0; bases outside the gene matches: 9. The CDR3 contains 17 residues. The germline V gene encodes CDR1 MNHEY and CDR2 SMNVEV (reference sequence). CDR3 sequence: CASSRIAGALSTDTQYF. The CDR3 DNA is TGTGCCAGCAGTAGGATAGCGGGGGCTCTTAGCACAGATACGCAGTATTTT.

V and J are TRBV7-9 and TRBJ1-1; the match to TRBD1 covers 8 bases. The CDR3 sequence is 12 residues long. Germline assignment: CDR1 SEHNR and CDR2 FQNEAQ (reference sequence). Losses at the gene ends were 1 base for V and 10 bases for J; bases not matched to a gene: 2. This chain's CDR3 is CASSLEDRVAFF. DNA of the CDR3: TGTGCCAGCAGCTTAGAGGACAGGGTAGCTTTCTTT.

J is TRBJ2-2 and V is TRBV29-1, with D possibly TRBD1 on 6 matching bases. Between the trimmed V and J ends, which lost 6 bases and 4 bases, there was a span of 12 bases. This CDR3 comprises 13 residues. Germline CDR1 SQVTM, CDR2 ANQGSEA. The CDR3 DNA is TGCAGCGTGGGGACAAGGTTCACCGGGGAGCTGTTTTTT. It specifies CSVGTRFTGELFF.

The J gene is TRBJ1-5, the V gene TRBV2, with 7 bases that match TRBD1. Trimming removed 1 base from V and 7 bases from J; junction bases left unmatched: 7. The CDR3 is 15 residues long. CDR1 and CDR2 from the germline V gene are SNHLY and FYNNEI. CDR3 protein: CASSEGLPGGQPQHF. CDR3 DNA: TGTGCCAGCAGTGAAGGTCTGCCAGGGGGACAGCCCCAGCATTTT. The complete variable domain, with remaining parts taken from reference TRBV2 and TRBJ1-5, reads EPEVTQTPSHQVTQMGQEVILRCVPISNHLYFYWYRQILGQKVEFLVSFYNNEISEKSEIFDDQFSVERPDGSNFTLKIRSTKLEDSAMYFCASSEGLPGGQPQHFGDGTRLSIL.

This clone was counted once. In nucleotides, the CDR3 is TGTGCCAGCAGGGAGGGGGGGGGAAGCTCCTACAATGAGCAGTTCTTC. Translation gives CASREGGGSSYNEQFF. This chain joins TRBV27 and TRBJ2-1, with D tentatively TRBD2 (7 bases). Trimming shortened V by 6 bases and J by 0 bases, and 15 bases separated the two germline ends. The CDR3 is made up of 16 amino acids. From germline, CDR1 is MNHEY and CDR2 SMNVEV (reference sequence).

This rearrangement joins TRBV19 to TRBJ1-5; D is possibly TRBD1 (6 bases). V lost 6 bases to trimming and J lost 4 bases, with 10 bases between them. The CDR3 is made up of 13 amino acids. The germline V gene has CDR1 LNHDA and CDR2 SQIVND (reference sequence). This CDR3 reads CASRWTDNQPQHF. DNA for the CDR3: TGTGCCAGTAGGTGGACAGATAATCAGCCCCAGCATTTT.